These T cell receptor beta chains were read from a single sample in a study of T cells in Graves' hyperthyroidism and ophthalmopathy. TCRdb passed the multiplex PCR reads through MiXCR, listing each CDR3 protein once. The sample includes approximately 590,000 distinct CDR3 sequences, more than 45% of them seen just once. Sequencing used peripheral blood or thyroid tissue (not recorded which). The receptors were gathered from a young woman with Graves' hyperthyroidism. Each CDR3 is given with its conserved first and last residue. The order of the fields is V gene, J gene, CDR3 protein.

v_call: TRBV13; j_call: TRBJ1-2; cdr3_aa: CASSLGATEEYGYTF
v_call: TRBV7-9; j_call: TRBJ2-2; cdr3_aa: CASSLSYRTLGNTGELFF
v_call: TRBV25-1; j_call: TRBJ1-1; cdr3_aa: CASKDRGRAFF
v_call: TRBV19; j_call: TRBJ2-7; cdr3_aa: CASSSPYYEQYF
v_call: TRBV5-1; j_call: TRBJ1-2; cdr3_aa: CASSLGAMLVQEGYTF
v_call: TRBV5-1; j_call: TRBJ2-5; cdr3_aa: CASRTAGTSVEQTQYF
v_call: TRBV9; j_call: TRBJ2-5; cdr3_aa: CASSVAGPRETQYF
v_call: TRBV12-3/TRBV12-4; j_call: TRBJ2-7; cdr3_aa: CASSYGREQYF
v_call: TRBV13; j_call: TRBJ1-4; cdr3_aa: CASSYRRSGKLFF
v_call: TRBV10-3; j_call: TRBJ2-5; cdr3_aa: CAIGDGLVGETQYF
v_call: TRBV12-3/TRBV12-4; j_call: TRBJ2-7; cdr3_aa: CASGPWSYEQYF
v_call: TRBV7-9; j_call: TRBJ1-1; cdr3_aa: CASSLEIRLEDTEAFF
v_call: TRBV7-2; j_call: TRBJ1-3; cdr3_aa: CASSPPEGPGNTIYF
v_call: TRBV9; j_call: TRBJ1-5; cdr3_aa: CASSQDNPGPGYSNQPQHF
v_call: TRBV19; j_call: TRBJ2-5; cdr3_aa: CASSTGTSGSGETQYF
v_call: TRBV20-1; j_call: TRBJ1-1; cdr3_aa: CSARNTEAFF
v_call: TRBV2; j_call: TRBJ1-4; cdr3_aa: CASRSPGGATNEKLFF
v_call: TRBV10-3; j_call: TRBJ1-1; cdr3_aa: CASSVPGTNPEAFF
v_call: TRBV20-1; j_call: TRBJ1-4; cdr3_aa: CSARDGGTMTNEKLFF
v_call: TRBV7-9; j_call: TRBJ2-7; cdr3_aa: CASNPSGGGPHEQYF
v_call: TRBV15; j_call: TRBJ2-7; cdr3_aa: CATSRRDRSYEQYF
v_call: TRBV29-1; j_call: TRBJ2-2; cdr3_aa: CSVVAANTGELFF
v_call: TRBV7-2; j_call: TRBJ2-5; cdr3_aa: CASGLRPLSEAGGPETQYF
v_call: TRBV29-1; j_call: TRBJ2-7; cdr3_aa: CILGTSGTRSYEQYF
v_call: TRBV7-8; j_call: TRBJ1-6; cdr3_aa: CASSTQGQGDLSPLHF
v_call: TRBV10-1; j_call: TRBJ2-7; cdr3_aa: CASSESRREFVYEQYF
v_call: TRBV20-1; j_call: TRBJ1-5; cdr3_aa: CSAAPGTGASQPQHF
v_call: TRBV20-1; j_call: TRBJ1-5; cdr3_aa: CSAKDSRGYQPQHF
v_call: TRBV5-1; j_call: TRBJ1-2; cdr3_aa: CASSFGDRGRGYGYTF
v_call: TRBV7-2; j_call: TRBJ1-2; cdr3_aa: CASSSWETLYGYTF
v_call: TRBV9; j_call: TRBJ2-7; cdr3_aa: CASSVEREDEQYF
v_call: TRBV25-1; j_call: TRBJ1-2; cdr3_aa: CASSTSGGNYGYTF
v_call: TRBV7-3; j_call: TRBJ1-1; cdr3_aa: CASSLRPGGTEAFF
v_call: TRBV7-2; j_call: TRBJ2-7; cdr3_aa: CASSFAGEDYEQYF
v_call: TRBV20-1; j_call: TRBJ1-2; cdr3_aa: CSARKGAEYYGYTF
v_call: TRBV7-9; j_call: TRBJ1-4; cdr3_aa: CASSVDWPGEGEKLFF
v_call: TRBV29-1; j_call: TRBJ1-2; cdr3_aa: CSAQGYTF
v_call: TRBV10-3; j_call: TRBJ1-1; cdr3_aa: CAISEGNRGMNTEAFF
v_call: TRBV10-3; j_call: TRBJ2-7; cdr3_aa: CAANRDYSSYEQYF
v_call: TRBV9; j_call: TRBJ1-1; cdr3_aa: CASSVATRNTEAFF
v_call: TRBV18; j_call: TRBJ1-1; cdr3_aa: CASSIVNTEAFF